What follows are 19 T cell receptor beta chains derived from one specimen sequenced in a study of intratumoral heterogeneity in liver cancer. Produced via immunoSEQ multiplex PCR; TCRdb's table is partial and in-frame only. The repertoire holds approximately 20,000 clones, around 78% seen once, with roughly a sixth in the top ten. The source was tumor-adjacent normal tissue, collected before any cancer treatment. These receptors all come from a woman in her 70s with hepatocellular carcinoma.

The chain's CDR3 is CASLREGLDEQYF. CDR3 in DNA: TGTGCCAGCTTGAGGGAGGGCCTGGACGAGCAGTACTTC. The chain is built from TRBV6-5 and TRBJ2-7, with 7 bases fitting TRBD2. The germline CDR1 and CDR2 sequences are MNHEY and SVGAGI. Losses at the gene ends were 8 bases for V and 5 bases for J; bases not matched to a gene: 9. The CDR3 totals 13 residues.

V gene TRBV7-8 combines with J gene TRBJ2-7, with TRBD1 matching over 7 bases. V lost 1 base and J lost 11; bases outside the gene matches: 11. The germline gives CDR1 SGHVS, CDR2 FQNEAQ. CDR3 size: 14 residues. The CDR3 bases are TGTGCCAGCAGCTTAGAAATAACAGGGGAAGAGGAGTACTTC. Its protein product is CASSLEITGEEEYF.

The sample holds a few counts of this clone. V gene TRBV2 combines with J gene TRBJ2-5, with 9 bases matching TRBD2. The CDR3 is made up of 15 amino acids. V gave up 9 bases and J gave up 4 bases; unmatched junction bases: 12. Germline CDR1 is SNHLY and CDR2 is FYNNEI. The CDR3 region is CASPRDSGRRETQYF. Here the CDR3 DNA reads TGTGCCAGTCCGAGGGATAGCGGGAGAAGAGAGACCCAGTACTTC.

The chain is built from TRBV19 and TRBJ2-1; 9 bases line up with TRBD1. CDR1 LNHDA and CDR2 SQIVND come from the germline V gene (reference sequence). V shed 5 bases, J shed 2 bases, and the junction held 4 bases outside the gene matches. The CDR3 loop spans 15 amino acids. The CDR3 is CASSLRDRAYNEQFF. CDR3 coding DNA: TGTGCCAGTAGTCTCCGGGACAGGGCCTACAATGAGCAGTTCTTC.

Sample share makes this clone medium-sized. This sequence joins TRBV7-9 and TRBJ1-5, with D possibly TRBD1 on 6 matching bases. The CDR3 sequence is 16 residues long. Germline CDR1 reads SEHNR; CDR2 reads FQNEAQ (reference sequence). V shed 2 bases and J shed 3 bases, with 14 bases lying between them. The CDR3 loop reads CASSLWSGGLNQPQHF. CDR3 DNA: TGTGCCAGCAGCTTATGGTCGGGGGGCCTCAATCAGCCCCAGCATTTT. The full variable domain, completed using reference TRBV7-9 and TRBJ1-5, is DTGVSQNPRHKITKRGQNVTFRCDPISEHNRLYWYRQTLGQGPEFLTYFQNEAQLEKSRLLSDRFSAERPKGSFSTLEIQRTEQGDSAMYLCASSLWSGGLNQPQHFGDGTRLSIL.

The J gene is TRBJ2-7, the V gene TRBV9, with 8 nucleotides matching TRBD2. V lost 0 bases, J lost 7 bases, and 6 bases stayed unmatched. The germline V gene encodes CDR1 SGDLS and CDR2 YYNGEE. This CDR3 has 14 residues. The CDR3 region is CASSVESGGGEQYF. The CDR3 bases are TGTGCCAGCAGCGTAGAGTCGGGAGGGGGGGAGCAGTACTTC.

The chain recombines TRBV5-6 with TRBJ2-1, with TRBD2 matching over 9 bases. This CDR3 has 18 residues. Germline CDR1 reads SGHDT; CDR2 reads YYEEEE. The trim removed 2 bases at V and 3 bases at J, leaving 12 bases unmatched. Here the CDR3 DNA reads TGTGCCAGCAGCTTCGCTCGCGGGAGGGCCGCAATCTACAATGAGCAGTTCTTC. Translated, it gives CASSFARGRAAIYNEQFF.

This rearrangement joins TRBV12-3 or TRBV12-4 to TRBJ1-6, with D uncertain. Deletions cut 6 bases from V and 9 bases from J, with 9 bases between. The CDR3 length is 12 residues. CDR3 coding DNA: TGTGCCAGCAGCCTGTGGGGTTCACCCCTCCACTTT. Its translation is CASSLWGSPLHF.

J is TRBJ2-1 and V is TRBV28; D call uncertain. CDR3 length: 11 amino acids. The germline V and J ends were trimmed by 2 bases and 7 bases, with 3 bases remaining between them. Germline CDR1 and CDR2: MDHEN and SYDVKM. The CDR3 is CASSLGNEQFF. As DNA, the CDR3 is TGTGCCAGCAGTTTAGGGAATGAGCAGTTCTTC.

The J gene is TRBJ1-1, the V gene TRBV7-9; maybe TRBD1 (6 bases). Germline V gene lookup returns CDR1 SEHNR and CDR2 FQNEAQ (reference sequence). Trimming stripped 6 bases from V and 1 base from J, with 12 bases between. CDR3 length: 14 amino acids. CDR3 protein: CASSNLQGNTEAFF. Written as DNA, the CDR3 is TGTGCCAGCAGTAACCTACAGGGGAACACTGAAGCTTTCTTT. Full variable domain (outside the CDR3, taken from reference TRBV7-9 and TRBJ1-1): DTGVSQNPRHKITKRGQNVTFRCDPISEHNRLYWYRQTLGQGPEFLTYFQNEAQLEKSRLLSDRFSAERPKGSFSTLEIQRTEQGDSAMYLCASSNLQGNTEAFFGQGTRLTVV.

The chain links TRBV5-6 to TRBJ2-3; 9 bases fit TRBD2. This CDR3 comprises 17 residues. The germline V gene encodes CDR1 SGHDT and CDR2 YYEEEE. Losses at the gene ends were 4 bases for V and 2 bases for J; bases not matched to a gene: 11. Here the CDR3 reads CASSPVGLAGITDTQYF. Written as DNA, the CDR3 is TGTGCCAGCAGCCCCGTAGGTCTAGCGGGAATCACAGATACGCAGTATTTT.

This chain links TRBV10-3 with TRBJ2-1; no clear D. This CDR3 has 17 amino acids. Germline-derived CDR1 and CDR2 are ENHRY and SYGVKD. The V end lost 4 bases, the J end lost 0 bases, and 16 bases lay between the germline ends. The CDR3 DNA reads as TGTGCCATCAGTGTCCAAACAGTTACGAGCTCCTACAATGAGCAGTTCTTC. It translates to CAISVQTVTSSYNEQFF.

This clone was observed a few times. The chain couples TRBV19 to TRBJ2-2; D is possibly TRBD1 (5 bases). Germline values: CDR1 LNHDA, CDR2 SQIVND (reference sequence). This CDR3 comprises 15 residues. Trimming left V 3 bases short and J 4 bases short, with 12 bases between. This CDR3 reads CASSIQVQATGELFF. The CDR3 nucleotides read TGTGCCAGTAGTATCCAAGTACAGGCCACCGGGGAGCTGTTTTTT.

This chain links TRBV5-6 with TRBJ1-2; 9 bases map to TRBD1. The CDR3 totals 13 residues. Germline V gene sequence: CDR1 SGHDT, CDR2 YYEEEE. J gave up 5 bases and V 4 bases, and 3 bases lay outside the gene matches. CDR3 in amino acids: CASSPQGAYGYTF. CDR3 in DNA: TGTGCCAGCAGCCCACAGGGGGCTTATGGCTACACCTTC. Supplemented by reference TRBV5-6 and TRBJ1-2, the full variable domain reads DAGVTQSPTHLIKTRGQQVTLRCSPKSGHDTVSWYQQALGQGPQFIFQYYEEEERQRGNFPDRFSGHQFPNYSSELNVNALLLGDSALYLCASSPQGAYGYTFGSGTRLTVV.

The genes are TRBV5-8 and TRBJ2-1, with D tentatively TRBD2 (7 bases). This CDR3 contains 14 residues. Germline V CDR1 and CDR2: SGHTS, YDEGEE. V lost 0 bases and J 8 bases, leaving 12 bases between the germline ends. The CDR3 loop is CASSLDRGGDEQFF. The CDR3 region has the DNA TGTGCCAGCAGCTTGGACCGAGGGGGGGATGAGCAGTTCTTC.

The J gene is TRBJ2-7, the V gene TRBV6-6, with D maybe TRBD2 (6 bases). Germline V gene sequence: CDR1 MNHNY, CDR2 SVGAGI (reference sequence). Between the trimmed V and J ends, which lost 1 base and 3 bases, there was a span of 13 bases. CDR3 size: 15 residues. The CDR3 loop is CASSYLGGADYEQYF. In DNA form, the CDR3 reads TGTGCCAGCAGTTACTTAGGCGGGGCTGACTACGAGCAGTACTTC.

The genes are TRBV18 and TRBJ2-1, with 8 bases aligning to TRBD2. Germline-derived CDR1 and CDR2 are KGHSH and LQKENI. Germline trimming cut 7 bases from V and 2 bases from J; bases unmatched to any gene: 4. The CDR3 sequence is 14 residues long. CDR3 residues: CASLRGRTYNEQFF. The CDR3 region has the DNA TGTGCCAGCTTACGCGGGAGGACCTACAATGAGCAGTTCTTC.

This clone was seen only a few times. The chain is built from TRBV28 and TRBJ1-1; D may be TRBD1 (5 bases). The CDR3 has 14 amino acids. Germline V gene data show CDR1 as MDHEN and CDR2 as SYDVKM. V lost 2 bases to trimming and J lost 4 bases, with 11 bases between them. CDR3 loop: CASSLGRGTTEAFF. CDR3 bases: TGTGCCAGCAGTTTAGGGCGGGGGACCACTGAAGCTTTCTTT.

V usage is TRBV6-5 and J usage is TRBJ2-7; 10 bases agree with TRBD1. The germline V gene encodes CDR1 MNHEY and CDR2 SVGAGI. With V trimmed by 7 bases and J by 3 bases, 9 bases remained unmatched. The CDR3 covers 15 residues. The CDR3 nucleotides read TGTGCCAGCATCATATACCGGGACAGGGGCTACGAGCAGTACTTC. It specifies CASIIYRDRGYEQYF.